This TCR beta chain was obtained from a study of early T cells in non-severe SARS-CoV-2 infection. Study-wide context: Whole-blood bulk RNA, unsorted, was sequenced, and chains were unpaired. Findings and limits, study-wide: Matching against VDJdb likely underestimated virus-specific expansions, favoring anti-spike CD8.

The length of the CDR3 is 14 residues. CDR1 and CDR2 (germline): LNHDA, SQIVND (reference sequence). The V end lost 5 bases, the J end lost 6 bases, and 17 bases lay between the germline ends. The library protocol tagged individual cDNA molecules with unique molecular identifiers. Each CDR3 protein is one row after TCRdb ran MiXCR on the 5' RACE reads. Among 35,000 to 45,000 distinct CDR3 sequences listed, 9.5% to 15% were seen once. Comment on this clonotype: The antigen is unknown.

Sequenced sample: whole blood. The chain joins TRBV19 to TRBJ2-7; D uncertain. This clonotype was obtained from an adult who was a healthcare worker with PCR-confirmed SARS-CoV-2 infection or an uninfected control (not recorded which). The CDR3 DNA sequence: TGTGCCAGTAGTCCCCAGAACAAGCTGCTCGAGCAGTACTTC. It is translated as CASSPQNKLLEQYF.